One and the same sample provided the 17 T cell receptor beta chains below, sequenced in a study of shared clonotypes between healthy human individuals. TCRdb keeps only in-frame clones here, not all; method: immunoSEQ multiplex PCR. The sample holds 2 million to 3 million clones, roughly 93% seen once. Input material: naive CD4+ T cells from PBMCs. Documented subset: CD45RA+ positively selected. These receptor sequences come from a young man in good health. Some clones in this sample may be carry-over from other donors' samples.

This chain joins TRBV5-1 and TRBJ2-5; 11 bases are a match to TRBD2. CDR3 length: 16 residues. V lost 7 bases and J lost 5; bases outside the gene matches: 13. Germline loops: CDR1 SGHRS, CDR2 YFSETQ. The CDR3 bases are TGCGCCAGCGGAATAACTATAGCGGGAGGGATGGAGACCCAGTACTTC. Translating gives CASGITIAGGMETQYF. Supplemented by reference TRBV5-1 and TRBJ2-5, the full variable domain reads KAGVTQTPRYLIKTRGQQVTLSCSPISGHRSVSWYQQTPGQGLQFLFEYFSETQRNKGNFPGRFSGRQFSNSRSEMNVSTLELGDSALYLCASGITIAGGMETQYFGPGTRLLVL.

With respect to this clone: Different DNA sequences within this sample yield the same CDR3. The chain carries TRBV19 and TRBJ2-1, with D possibly TRBD1 on 5 matching bases. CDR1 is LNHDA and CDR2 is SQIVND in the germline V gene (reference sequence). V lost 1 base and J 4 bases, leaving 5 bases between the germline ends. This CDR3 region has 13 residues. CDR3 loop: CASSIGQYNEQFF. Here the CDR3 DNA reads TGTGCCAGTAGTATAGGACAGTACAATGAGCAGTTCTTC.

This chain uses TRBV7-2 with TRBJ2-5, with 7 bases fitting TRBD2. Trimming removed 6 bases from V and 4 bases from J; junction bases left unmatched: 14. Germline lookup yields CDR1 SGHTA and CDR2 FQGNSA. This CDR3 contains 16 residues. The CDR3 DNA reads as TGTGCCAGCAGTCCGGGTTGGAGCGGGATTGGAGAGACCCAGTACTTC. It yields the protein CASSPGWSGIGETQYF. Full variable domain (missing parts from reference TRBV7-2 and TRBJ2-5): GAGVSQSPSNKVTEKGKDVELRCDPISGHTALYWYRQSLGQGLEFLIYFQGNSAPDKSGLPSDRFSAERTGGSVSTLTIQRTQQEDSAVYLCASSPGWSGIGETQYFGPGTRLLVL.

In this sample, this clone turned up a few times. This chain connects TRBV28 to TRBJ1-5; D remains unclear. V lost 6 bases, J lost 1 base, and 7 bases lay in between. CDR3 size: 13 residues. Germline V gives CDR1 MDHEN, CDR2 SYDVKM. The CDR3 DNA follows: TGTGCCAGCAGAATTTGGAGCAATCAGCCCCAGCATTTT. It encodes CASRIWSNQPQHF.

This clone was observed a single time. J is TRBJ2-5 and V is TRBV14, with D possibly TRBD2 on 5 matching bases. Trimming removed 4 bases at V and 4 bases at J, with 22 bases between. CDR1 and CDR2 from the germline V gene are SGHDN and FVKESK. This CDR3 is built from 17 residues. CDR3: CASSPRRPILGGETQYF. The CDR3 DNA sequence: TGTGCCAGCAGCCCAAGACGTCCCATCCTAGGAGGAGAGACCCAGTACTTC.

Details on this clone: The same CDR3 can be traced to other DNA sequences in this sample. The gene calls are TRBV6-5 and TRBJ1-5, with D perhaps matching TRBD1 (5 bases). V lost 9 bases to trimming and J lost 1 base, with 13 bases between them. Germline CDR1 MNHEY, CDR2 SVGAGI. The CDR3 runs 14 residues. CDR3 region: CASSFRGSNQPQHF. The CDR3 DNA reads as TGTGCCAGTTCTTTTCGGGGGAGCAATCAGCCCCAGCATTTT.

The V gene is TRBV11-2, the J gene TRBJ1-2; unclear D gene. Germline lookup yields CDR1 SGHAT and CDR2 FQNNGV. V was shortened by 4 bases and J by 7 bases, with 13 bases between the two germline ends. This CDR3 has 13 amino acids. The CDR3 nucleotides are TGTGCCAGCAGCTCTCTTAGGTGGGGTGGCTACACCTTC. Its translation: CASSSLRWGGYTF. Full variable domain (missing parts from reference TRBV11-2 and TRBJ1-2): EAGVAQSPRYKIIEKRQSVAFWCNPISGHATLYWYQQILGQGPKLLIQFQNNGVVDDSQLPKDRFSAERLKGVDSTLKIQPAKLEDSAVYLCASSSLRWGGYTFGSGTRLTVV.

The chain is built from TRBV2 and TRBJ2-3; D is tentatively TRBD1 or TRBD2 (6 bases each). The CDR3 extends over 14 amino acids. Germline V gene lookup returns CDR1 SNHLY and CDR2 FYNNEI. V dropped 6 bases and J dropped 6 bases, with 16 bases sitting between them. This CDR3 reads CASSGNGGADTQYF. CDR3 sequence (DNA): TGTGCCAGCAGCGGAAACGGGGGCGCGGATACGCAGTATTTT.

This sequence joins TRBV25-1 and TRBJ2-5; the D gene is possibly TRBD1 (7 bases). Trimming shortened V by 1 base and J by 6 bases, and 15 bases separated the two germline ends. Germline V lookup: CDR1 MGHDK, CDR2 SYGVNS. The CDR3 consists of 15 residues. In DNA, the CDR3 is TGTGCCAGCAGTGAATGGGGGGACAGTCAAAAGACCCAGTACTTC. Translated: CASSEWGDSQKTQYF.

The chain links TRBV18 to TRBJ1-2; 8 bases align to TRBD1. From germline, CDR1 is KGHSH and CDR2 LQKENI. J gave up 7 bases and V 2 bases, and 18 bases lay outside the gene matches. CDR3 length equals 18 residues. DNA of the CDR3: TGTGCCAGCTCACCAAGTGCCGATTTAGGCGACAGGGGAGCTGGCTACACCTTC. This sequence encodes CASSPSADLGDRGAGYTF.

The chain is built from TRBV5-1 and TRBJ2-3, with 9 bases aligning to TRBD2. The CDR3 is 19 residues long. From germline, CDR1 is SGHRS and CDR2 YFSETQ. V was clipped by 4 bases and J by 2 bases; unmatched bases: 17. The CDR3 is CASSPRSGSAPIDTDTQYF. DNA for the CDR3: TGCGCCAGCAGCCCCCGTAGCGGGAGCGCGCCGATTGACACAGATACGCAGTATTTT.

The chain combines TRBV25-1 with TRBJ1-3; no definite D call. The ends were cut back, 4 bases at V and 2 bases at J, with 12 bases in the middle. From germline, CDR1 is MGHDK and CDR2 SYGVNS. The length of the CDR3 is 15 residues. The CDR3 region has the DNA TGTGCCAGCAGTGTCACGGGGATAGCTGGAAACACCATATATTTT. Residues: CASSVTGIAGNTIYF. The full variable domain, completed using reference TRBV25-1 and TRBJ1-3, is EADIYQTPRYLVIGTGKKITLECSQTMGHDKMYWYQQDPGMELHLIHYSYGVNSTEKGDLSSESTVSRIRTEHFPLTLESARPSHTSQYLCASSVTGIAGNTIYFGEGSWLTVV.

This rearrangement joins TRBV9 to TRBJ2-7; D is possibly TRBD1 or TRBD2 (5 bases each). In germline, CDR1 is SGDLS, CDR2 YYNGEE. Between the trimmed V and J ends, which lost 3 bases and 4 bases, there was a span of 14 bases. The CDR3 totals 14 residues. DNA for the CDR3: TGTGCCAGCAGCGCCGGGGCCACACTATACGAGCAGTACTTC. Protein sequence: CASSAGATLYEQYF.

J is TRBJ1-5 and V is TRBV29-1; unclear D gene. The germline V gene has CDR1 SQVTM and CDR2 ANQGSEA. This CDR3 is built from 12 residues. Trimming left V 7 bases short and J 0 bases short, with 7 bases between. The CDR3 nucleotides read TGCAGCGGGCGAAATAGCAATCAGCCCCAGCATTTT. Amino acid sequence: CSGRNSNQPQHF.

The chain couples TRBV5-1 to TRBJ2-7, with 7 bases lining up with TRBD2. Germline values: CDR1 SGHRS, CDR2 YFSETQ. This CDR3 has 13 residues. The trim removed 2 bases at V and 6 bases at J, leaving 5 bases unmatched. The CDR3 is CASSFEGGPEQYF. In DNA form, the CDR3 reads TGCGCCAGCAGCTTTGAGGGAGGGCCCGAGCAGTACTTC.

The V gene is TRBV6-5, the J gene TRBJ1-2; possibly TRBD1 for D (5 bases). Germline V gives CDR1 MNHEY, CDR2 SVGAGI. The ends were cut back, 8 bases at V and 4 bases at J, with 17 bases in the middle. The CDR3 has 14 amino acids. DNA of the CDR3: TGTGCCAGCTCCATCAATCGTGGGGGCTATGGCTACACCTTC. Translated, it gives CASSINRGGYGYTF.

This chain uses TRBV5-1 with TRBJ1-4; D is perhaps TRBD1 (6 bases). V was shortened by 2 bases and J by 8 bases, with 13 bases between the two germline ends. There are 14 residues in the CDR3. The V gene's germline CDR1 is SGHRS and CDR2 YFSETQ. CDR3 nucleotides: TGCGCCAGCAGCTTCGCGGGGGCTGAGGAAAAACTGTTTTTT. Translated: CASSFAGAEEKLFF. Looking up the rest from reference TRBV5-1 and TRBJ1-4 gives the full variable domain: KAGVTQTPRYLIKTRGQQVTLSCSPISGHRSVSWYQQTPGQGLQFLFEYFSETQRNKGNFPGRFSGRQFSNSRSEMNVSTLELGDSALYLCASSFAGAEEKLFFGSGTQLSVL.